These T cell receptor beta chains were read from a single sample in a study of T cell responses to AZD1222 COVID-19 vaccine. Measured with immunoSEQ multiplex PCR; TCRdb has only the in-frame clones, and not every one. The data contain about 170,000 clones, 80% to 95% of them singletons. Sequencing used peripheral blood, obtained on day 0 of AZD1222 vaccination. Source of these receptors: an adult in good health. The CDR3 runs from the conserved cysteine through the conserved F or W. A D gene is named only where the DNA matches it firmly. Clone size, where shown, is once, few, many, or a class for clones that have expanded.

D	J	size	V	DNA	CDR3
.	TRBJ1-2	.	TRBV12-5	TGTGCTAGTGGTTTGGCACTGAACTATGGCTACACCTTC	CASGLALNYGYTF
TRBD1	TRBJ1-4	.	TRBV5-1	TGCGCCAGCAAATCCGGGACAGCTGAAAAACTGTTTTTT	CASKSGTAEKLFF
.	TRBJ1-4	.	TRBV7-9	TGTGCCAGCAGTTTCCTTCGACAGCGAGGGGCTGATGGTGAAAAACTGTTTTTT	CASSFLRQRGADGEKLFF
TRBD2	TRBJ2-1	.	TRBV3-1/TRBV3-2	TGTGCCAGCAGACCGGGGACTAGAGGGTTGGGGCAGTTCTTC	CASRPGTRGLGQFF
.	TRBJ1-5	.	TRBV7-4	TGTGCCAGCAGACAAAAGGAAGGAGGCAATCAGCCCCAGCATTTT	CASRQKEGGNQPQHF
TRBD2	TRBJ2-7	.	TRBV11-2	TGTGCCAGCAGTCACCTACGGGGGCTAGCGGGTTCCTACGAGCAGTACTTC	CASSHLRGLAGSYEQYF
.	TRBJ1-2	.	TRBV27	TGTGCCAGCAGCTCGGGGGGCTATGGCTACACCTTC	CASSSGGYGYTF
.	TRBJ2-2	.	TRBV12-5	TGTGCTAGTGGTTTTGAAGGGCCCACCGGGGAGCTGTTTTTT	CASGFEGPTGELFF
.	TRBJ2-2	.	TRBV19	TGTGCCAGGCCAGGGGCCACCGGGGAGCTGTTTTTT	CARPGATGELFF
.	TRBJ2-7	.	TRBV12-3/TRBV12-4	TGTGCCAGCAGTTTGGCAGTCTCCTACGAGCAGTACTTC	CASSLAVSYEQYF
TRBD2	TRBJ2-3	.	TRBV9	TGTGCCAGCAGCGCGACTAGCGCCCGCACAGATACGCAGTATTTT	CASSATSARTDTQYF
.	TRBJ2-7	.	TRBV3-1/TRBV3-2	TGTGCCAGCAGCCAAGTACAGGGAGACGAGCAGTACTTC	CASSQVQGDEQYF
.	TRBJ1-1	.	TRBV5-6	TGTGCCAGCAGCTTGGAAACTGAAGCTTTCTTT	CASSLETEAFF
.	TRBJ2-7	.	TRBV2	TGTGCCAGCAGTCCGGGACTTTTCTACGAGCAGTACTTC	CASSPGLFYEQYF
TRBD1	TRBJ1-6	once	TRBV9	TGTGCCAGCAGGCCCGACCCGGGACAGGGGGTAAAAAGGTCACCCCTCCACTTT	CASRPDPGQGVKRSPLHF
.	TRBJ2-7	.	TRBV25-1	TGTGCCAGCAGTGAAATGTGGGCTGACAGCTACGAGCAGTACTTC	CASSEMWADSYEQYF
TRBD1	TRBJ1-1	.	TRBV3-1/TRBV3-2	TGTGCCAGCAGCCACGGGACAGGGATGAACACTGAAGCTTTCTTT	CASSHGTGMNTEAFF
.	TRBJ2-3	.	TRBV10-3	TGTGCCATCAGTGACGGCCGAACTAGCACAGATACGCAGTATTTT	CAISDGRTSTDTQYF
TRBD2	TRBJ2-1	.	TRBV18	TGTGCCAGCTCACCAAGCCTACAGCGGGAGTATGAGCAGTTCTTC	CASSPSLQREYEQFF
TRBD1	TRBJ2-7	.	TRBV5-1	TGCGCCAGCAGCTCCCTTTTGACAGGGACACAATACGAGCAGTACTTC	CASSSLLTGTQYEQYF
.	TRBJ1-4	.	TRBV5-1	TGCGCCAGCAGCCCGTTCGGAGGGAATGAAAAACTGTTTTTT	CASSPFGGNEKLFF
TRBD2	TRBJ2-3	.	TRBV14	TGTGCCAGCAGCCAAGATTTGACTAGCGGGGGCCGGTTTCGAAAGTATTTT	CASSQDLTSGGRFRKYF
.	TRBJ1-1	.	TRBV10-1	TGCGCCAGCAGTGAATCGGTTAACACTGAAGCTTTCTTT	CASSESVNTEAFF